This TCR beta chain was identified in a study of T-cell reconstitution after alpha-beta-depleted transplantation in children. Deletions cut 5 bases from V and 0 bases from J, with 20 bases between. CDR1 is SGHTA, CDR2 FQGTGA, per germline. The CDR3 length is 18 residues. The TCRbeta library incorporated unique molecular identifiers. TCRdb independently ran MiXCR on the PCR reads; one entry per CDR3 protein. The sample shows 400,000 to 500,000 distinct CDR3 sequences, 11% of them seen only once. This clonotype was counted at least ten times. This chain uses TRBV7-3 with TRBJ1-5; D is undetermined. The TCR sequence derives from a human donor who donated a stem cell graft to a child with acute myeloid leukemia. The source was PBMCs from the stem cell graft donor, collected from the stem cell graft. The chain's CDR3 is CASSPALLRLYSNQPQHF. The CDR3 DNA reads as TGTGCCAGCAGCCCTGCTCTGTTACGCCTATATAGCAATCAGCCCCAGCATTTT.